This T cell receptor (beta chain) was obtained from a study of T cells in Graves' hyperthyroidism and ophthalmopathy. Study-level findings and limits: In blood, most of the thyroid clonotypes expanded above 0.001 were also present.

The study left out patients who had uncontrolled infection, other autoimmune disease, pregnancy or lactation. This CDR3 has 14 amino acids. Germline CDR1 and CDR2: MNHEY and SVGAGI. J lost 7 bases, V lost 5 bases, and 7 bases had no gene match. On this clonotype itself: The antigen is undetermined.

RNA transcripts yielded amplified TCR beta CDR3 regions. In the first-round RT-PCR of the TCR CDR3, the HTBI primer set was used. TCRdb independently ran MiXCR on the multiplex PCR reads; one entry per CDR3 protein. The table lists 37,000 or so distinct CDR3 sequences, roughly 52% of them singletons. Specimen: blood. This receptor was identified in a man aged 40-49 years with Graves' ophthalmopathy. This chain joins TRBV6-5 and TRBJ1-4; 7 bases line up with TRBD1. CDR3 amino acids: CASSRTGRGEKLFF. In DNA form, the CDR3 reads TGTGCCAGCAGTCGGACAGGACGGGGTGAAAAACTGTTTTTT.